This T cell receptor beta chain derives from a study of T and B cells in COVID-19 patients. Study-wide points: CD4+, regulatory T cell, CD8+ and sorted SARS-CoV-2-responsive or tetramer+ T cells were not yet sequenced.

From blood, about 230-500 ng of genomic DNA served as TRB template. This clonotype was observed a single time. Its cognate antigen is unknown. The CDR3 extends over 14 amino acids. The germline V gene encodes CDR1 LGHNA and CDR2 YSLEER. The germline V and J ends were trimmed by 4 bases and 4 bases, with 13 bases remaining between them. TRB rearrangements were amplified by multiplex PCR with BIOMED2 TRB-A/B primers. TCRdb itself ran the multiplex PCR reads through MiXCR, one entry per CDR3 protein. This table holds more than 10,000 distinct CDR3 sequences, 33% found once. The genes are TRBV4-3 and TRBJ1-1; D remains ambiguous. Sequenced input: blood. This sequence was found in a human donor with active COVID-19. CDR3 DNA: TGCGCCAGCAGCCTAAGCGTGTGGGGCACTGAAGCTTTCTTT. Translating it yields CASSLSVWGTEAFF.